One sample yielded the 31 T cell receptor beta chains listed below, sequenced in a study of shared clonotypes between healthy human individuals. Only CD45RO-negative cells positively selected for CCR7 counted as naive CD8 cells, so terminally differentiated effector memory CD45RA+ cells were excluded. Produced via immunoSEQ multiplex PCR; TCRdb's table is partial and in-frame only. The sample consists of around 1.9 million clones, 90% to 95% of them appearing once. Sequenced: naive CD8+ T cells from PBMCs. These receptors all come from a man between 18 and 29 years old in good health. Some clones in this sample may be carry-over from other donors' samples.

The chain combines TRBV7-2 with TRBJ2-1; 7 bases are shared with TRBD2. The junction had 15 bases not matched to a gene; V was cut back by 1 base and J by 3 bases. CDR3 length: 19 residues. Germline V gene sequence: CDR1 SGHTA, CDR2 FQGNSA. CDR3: CASSLEAGSGNGIYNEQFF. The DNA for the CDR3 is TGTGCCAGCAGCTTAGAGGCCGGGAGCGGGAATGGTATCTACAATGAGCAGTTCTTC.

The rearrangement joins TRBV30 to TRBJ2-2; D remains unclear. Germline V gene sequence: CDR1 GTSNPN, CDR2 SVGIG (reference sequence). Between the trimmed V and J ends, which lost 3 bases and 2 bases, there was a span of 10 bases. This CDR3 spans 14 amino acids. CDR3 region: CAWRWLINTGELFF. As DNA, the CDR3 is TGTGCCTGGAGGTGGCTTATTAACACCGGGGAGCTGTTTTTT.

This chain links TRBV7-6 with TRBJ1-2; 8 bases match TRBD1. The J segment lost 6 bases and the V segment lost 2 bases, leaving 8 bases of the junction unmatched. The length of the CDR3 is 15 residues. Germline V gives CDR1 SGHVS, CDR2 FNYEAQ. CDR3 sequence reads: CASSLLGTGFNGYTF. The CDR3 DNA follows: TGTGCCAGCAGCTTATTGGGGACAGGATTCAATGGCTACACCTTC.

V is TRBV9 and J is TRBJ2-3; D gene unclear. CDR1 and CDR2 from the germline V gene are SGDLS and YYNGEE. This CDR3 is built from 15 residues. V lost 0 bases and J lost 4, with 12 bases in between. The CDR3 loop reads CASSVEQLVPDTQYF. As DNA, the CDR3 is TGTGCCAGCAGCGTAGAGCAGCTTGTTCCAGATACGCAGTATTTT.

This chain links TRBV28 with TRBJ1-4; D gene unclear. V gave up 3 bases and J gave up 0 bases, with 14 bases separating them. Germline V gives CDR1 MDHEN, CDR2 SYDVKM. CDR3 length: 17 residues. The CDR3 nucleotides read TGTGCCAGCAGTTTTGAAGGGCCGCTTGCAACTAATGAAAAACTGTTTTTT. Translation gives CASSFEGPLATNEKLFF.

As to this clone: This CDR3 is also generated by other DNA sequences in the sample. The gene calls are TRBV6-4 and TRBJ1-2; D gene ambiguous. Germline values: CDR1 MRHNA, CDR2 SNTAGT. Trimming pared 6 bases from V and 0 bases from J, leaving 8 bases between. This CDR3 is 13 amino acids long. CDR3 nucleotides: TGTGCCAGCAGCCCGACACCTAACTATGGCTACACCTTC. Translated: CASSPTPNYGYTF.

This CDR3 is CATSRAKDWNTEAFF. CDR3 in DNA: TGTGCCACCAGCAGAGCTAAGGACTGGAACACTGAAGCTTTCTTT. This sequence joins TRBV15 and TRBJ1-1; unclear D gene. Trimming shortened V by 1 base and J by 1 base, and 10 bases separated the two germline ends. This CDR3 is 15 amino acids long. The germline V gene has CDR1 LNHNV and CDR2 YYDKDF (reference sequence). Full variable domain (outside the CDR3, taken from reference TRBV15 and TRBJ1-1): DAMVIQNPRYQVTQFGKPVTLSCSQTLNHNVMYWYQQKSSQAPKLLFHYYDKDFNNEADTPDNFQSRRPNTSFCFLDIRSPGLGDTAMYLCATSRAKDWNTEAFFGQGTRLTVV.

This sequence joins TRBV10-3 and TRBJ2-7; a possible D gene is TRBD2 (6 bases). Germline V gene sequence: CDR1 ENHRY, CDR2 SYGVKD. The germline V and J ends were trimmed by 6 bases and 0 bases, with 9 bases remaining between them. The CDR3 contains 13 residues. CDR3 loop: CAISGGDSYEQYF. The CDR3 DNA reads TGTGCCATCAGCGGCGGGGACTCCTACGAGCAGTACTTC.

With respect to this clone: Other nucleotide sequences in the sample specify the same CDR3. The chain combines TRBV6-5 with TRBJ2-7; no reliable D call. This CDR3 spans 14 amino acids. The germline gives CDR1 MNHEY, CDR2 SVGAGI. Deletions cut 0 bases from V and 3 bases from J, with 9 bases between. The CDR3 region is CASSYSGSHYEQYF. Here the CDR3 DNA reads TGTGCCAGCAGTTACTCGGGCAGCCACTACGAGCAGTACTTC.

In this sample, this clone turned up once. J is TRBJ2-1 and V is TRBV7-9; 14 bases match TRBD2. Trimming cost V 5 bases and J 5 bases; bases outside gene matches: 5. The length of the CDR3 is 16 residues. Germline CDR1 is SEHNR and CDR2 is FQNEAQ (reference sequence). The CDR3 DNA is TGTGCCAGCAGCACGAAGACTAGCGGGAGGGACAATGAGCAGTTCTTC. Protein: CASSTKTSGRDNEQFF.

CDR3 region: CASSPRVGSRLDEQFF. The CDR3 coding sequence is TGCGCCAGCAGCCCCAGGGTAGGGTCCCGGTTAGATGAGCAGTTCTTC. The chain combines TRBV4-1 with TRBJ2-1, with D possibly matching TRBD1 (5 bases). The germline V gene has CDR1 MGHRA and CDR2 YSYEKL. The germline V and J ends were trimmed by 4 bases and 8 bases, with 21 bases remaining between them. The CDR3 sequence is 16 residues long.

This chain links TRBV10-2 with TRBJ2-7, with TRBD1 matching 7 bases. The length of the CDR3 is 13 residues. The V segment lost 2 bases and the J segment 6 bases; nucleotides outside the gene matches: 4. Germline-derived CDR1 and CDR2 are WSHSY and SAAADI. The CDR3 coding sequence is TGCGCCAGCAGTGAGACAGGGGTGGGCGAGCAGTACTTC. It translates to CASSETGVGEQYF.

Written as DNA, the CDR3 is TGTGCCAGCAGCGTAGGGTCCATGGGGAATGAGCAGTTCTTC. Amino acids: CASSVGSMGNEQFF. V gene TRBV9 combines with J gene TRBJ2-1; D is unresolved. Looked up from germline, CDR1 is SGDLS and CDR2 is YYNGEE. V was cut by 0 bases and J by 7 bases, with 11 bases left in between. This CDR3 spans 14 amino acids.

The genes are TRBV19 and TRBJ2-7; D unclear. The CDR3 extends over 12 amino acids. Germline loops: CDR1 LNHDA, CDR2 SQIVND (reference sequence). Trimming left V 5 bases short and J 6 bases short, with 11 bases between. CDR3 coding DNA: TGTGCCAGTAGTTGGCGGCTTGGCGAGCAGTACTTC. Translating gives CASSWRLGEQYF.

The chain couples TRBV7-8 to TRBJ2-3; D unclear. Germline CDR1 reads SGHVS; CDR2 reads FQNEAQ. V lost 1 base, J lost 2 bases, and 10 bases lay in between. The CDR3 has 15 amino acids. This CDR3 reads CASSLVPRNTDTQYF. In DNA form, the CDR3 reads TGTGCCAGCAGCTTAGTGCCCCGAAACACAGATACGCAGTATTTT.

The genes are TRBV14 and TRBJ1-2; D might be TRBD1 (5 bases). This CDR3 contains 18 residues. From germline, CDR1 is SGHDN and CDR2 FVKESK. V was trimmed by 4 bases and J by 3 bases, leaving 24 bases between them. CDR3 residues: CASSPIPKWDRSDYGYTF. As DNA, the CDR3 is TGTGCCAGCAGCCCGATACCTAAATGGGACCGTTCAGACTATGGCTACACCTTC.

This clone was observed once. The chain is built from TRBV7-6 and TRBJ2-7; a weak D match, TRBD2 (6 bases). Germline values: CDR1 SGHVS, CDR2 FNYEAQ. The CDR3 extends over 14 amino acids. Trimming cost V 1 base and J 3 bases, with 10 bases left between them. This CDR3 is CASSLEASDYEQYF. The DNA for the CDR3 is TGTGCCAGCAGCTTAGAGGCTAGCGACTACGAGCAGTACTTC.

The CDR3 DNA is TGTGCCAGCAGCTTATGGGGACAGGCATTAGGAGAGACCCAGTACTTC. This encodes CASSLWGQALGETQYF. V and J are TRBV7-8 and TRBJ2-5, with TRBD1 identical over 8 bases. This CDR3 has 16 amino acids. J lost 4 bases, V lost 2 bases, and 9 bases had no gene match. Looked up from germline, CDR1 is SGHVS and CDR2 is FQNEAQ.

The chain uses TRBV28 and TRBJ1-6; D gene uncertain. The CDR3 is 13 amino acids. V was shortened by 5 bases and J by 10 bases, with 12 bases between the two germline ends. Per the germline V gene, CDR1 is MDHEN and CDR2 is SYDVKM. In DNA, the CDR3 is TGTGCCAGCAGTCTCTACGGAGAGTCACCCCTCCACTTT. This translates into CASSLYGESPLHF. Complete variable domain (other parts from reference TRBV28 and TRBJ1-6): DVKVTQSSRYLVKRTGEKVFLECVQDMDHENMFWYRQDPGLGLRLIYFSYDVKMKEKGDIPEGYSVSREKKERFSLILESASTNQTSMYLCASSLYGESPLHFGNGTRLTVT.

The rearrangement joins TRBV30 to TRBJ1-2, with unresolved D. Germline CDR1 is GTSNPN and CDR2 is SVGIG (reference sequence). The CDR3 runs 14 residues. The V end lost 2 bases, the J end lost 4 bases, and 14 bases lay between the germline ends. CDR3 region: CAWSMRPLGYGYTF. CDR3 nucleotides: TGTGCCTGGAGTATGCGGCCCCTGGGCTATGGCTACACCTTC.

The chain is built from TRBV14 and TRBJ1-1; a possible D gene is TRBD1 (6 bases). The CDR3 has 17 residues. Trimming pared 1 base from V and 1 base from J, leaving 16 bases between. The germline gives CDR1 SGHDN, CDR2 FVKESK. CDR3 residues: CASSQALNRAPNTEAFF. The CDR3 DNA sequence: TGTGCCAGCAGCCAAGCCCTAAACAGGGCCCCGAACACTGAAGCTTTCTTT.

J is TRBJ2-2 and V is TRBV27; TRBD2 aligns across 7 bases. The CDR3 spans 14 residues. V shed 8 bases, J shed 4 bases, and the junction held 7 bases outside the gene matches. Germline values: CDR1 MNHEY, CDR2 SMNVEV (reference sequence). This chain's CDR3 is CASGLVGSTGELFF. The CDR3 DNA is TGTGCCAGCGGACTAGTAGGTAGCACCGGGGAGCTGTTTTTT.

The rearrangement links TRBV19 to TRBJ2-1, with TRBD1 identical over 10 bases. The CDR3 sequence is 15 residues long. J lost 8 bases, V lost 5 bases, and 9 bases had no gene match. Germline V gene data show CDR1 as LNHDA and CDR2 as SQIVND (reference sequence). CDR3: CASSVRDRGSDEQFF. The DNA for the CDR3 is TGTGCCAGTAGTGTCCGGGACAGGGGCTCCGATGAGCAGTTCTTC. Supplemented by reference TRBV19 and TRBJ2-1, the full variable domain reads DGGITQSPKYLFRKEGQNVTLSCEQNLNHDAMYWYRQDPGQGLRLIYYSQIVNDFQKGDIAEGYSVSREKKESFPLTVTSAQKNPTAFYLCASSVRDRGSDEQFFGPGTRLTVL.

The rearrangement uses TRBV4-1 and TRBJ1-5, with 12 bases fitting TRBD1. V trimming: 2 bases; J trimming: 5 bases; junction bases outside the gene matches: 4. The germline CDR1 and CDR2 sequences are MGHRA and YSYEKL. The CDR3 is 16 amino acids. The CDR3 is CASSQTGTGGDQPQHF. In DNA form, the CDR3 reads TGCGCCAGCAGCCAAACCGGGACAGGGGGCGATCAGCCCCAGCATTTT.

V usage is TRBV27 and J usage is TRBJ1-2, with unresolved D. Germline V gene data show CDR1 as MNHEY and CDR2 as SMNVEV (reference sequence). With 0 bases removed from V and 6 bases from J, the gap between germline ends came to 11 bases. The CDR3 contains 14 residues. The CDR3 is CASSLSLRTDGYTF. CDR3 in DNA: TGTGCCAGCAGTTTATCGTTGAGAACAGATGGCTACACCTTC.

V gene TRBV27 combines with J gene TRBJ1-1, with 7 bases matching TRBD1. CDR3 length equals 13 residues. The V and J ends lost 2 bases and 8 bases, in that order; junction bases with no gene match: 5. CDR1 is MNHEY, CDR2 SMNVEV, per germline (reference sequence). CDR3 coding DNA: TGTGCCAGCAGTTTACGACAGGGAAGAGAAGCTTTCTTT. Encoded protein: CASSLRQGREAFF.

Written as DNA, the CDR3 is TGTGCCAGCAGCCAAGATCGGGGAGGAGGGCCCTACGAGCAGTACTTC. Translating it yields CASSQDRGGGPYEQYF. The J gene is TRBJ2-7, the V gene TRBV4-2, with D possibly TRBD2 on 6 matching bases. V was trimmed by 0 bases and J by 2 bases, leaving 14 bases between them. CDR1 and CDR2 (germline): LGHNA, YNFKEQ. There are 16 residues in the CDR3.

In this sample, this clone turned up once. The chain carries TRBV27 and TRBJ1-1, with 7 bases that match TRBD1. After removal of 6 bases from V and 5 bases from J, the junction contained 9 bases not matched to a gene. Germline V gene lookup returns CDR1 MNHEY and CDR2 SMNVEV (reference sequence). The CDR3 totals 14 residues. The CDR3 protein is CASSQISDRTEAFF. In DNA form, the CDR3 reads TGTGCCAGCAGCCAGATTTCGGACAGGACTGAAGCTTTCTTT.

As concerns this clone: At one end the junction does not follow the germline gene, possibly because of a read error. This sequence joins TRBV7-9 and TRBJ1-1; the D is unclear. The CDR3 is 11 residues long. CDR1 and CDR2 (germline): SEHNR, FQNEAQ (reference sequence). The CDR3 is CASSSGSAKVF. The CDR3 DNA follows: TGTGCCAGCAGCTCCGGGTCCGCTAAAGTCTTT.

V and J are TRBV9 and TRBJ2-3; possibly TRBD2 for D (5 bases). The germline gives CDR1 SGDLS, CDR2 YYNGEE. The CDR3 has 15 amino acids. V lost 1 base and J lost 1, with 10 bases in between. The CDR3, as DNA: TGTGCCAGCAGCGTAATGGTTAGCGGCACAGATACGCAGTATTTT. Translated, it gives CASSVMVSGTDTQYF.

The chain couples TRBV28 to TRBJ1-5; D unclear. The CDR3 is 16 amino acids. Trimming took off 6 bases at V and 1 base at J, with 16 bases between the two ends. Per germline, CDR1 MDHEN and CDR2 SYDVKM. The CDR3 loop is CASSPYRMGSNQPQHF. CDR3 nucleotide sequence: TGTGCCAGCAGCCCTTACAGAATGGGGAGCAATCAGCCCCAGCATTTT.